Each of the 5 T cell receptor beta chains below was sequenced from the same sample in a study of cytomegalovirus exposure and HLA in healthy donors. With 60 Vbeta and 13 Jbeta primers, the PCR was carried out. Measured with immunoSEQ multiplex PCR; TCRdb has only the in-frame clones, and not every one. The table has 220,000 or so clones, approximately 79% seen once; the top ten hold less than 2%. Sequenced material: PBMCs. The receptors derive from a man in his fifties or sixties in good health and CMV-seronegative.

Here the CDR3 reads CASRNSGSSYNEQFF. CDR3 nucleotides: TGTGCCAGCAGAAATAGCGGGAGCTCCTACAATGAGCAGTTCTTC. The J gene is TRBJ2-1, the V gene TRBV28; 9 bases are a match to TRBD2. This CDR3 is built from 15 residues. J gave up 0 bases and V 6 bases, and 3 bases lay outside the gene matches. CDR1 and CDR2 from the germline V gene are MDHEN and SYDVKM. The full variable domain, in which reference TRBV28 and TRBJ2-1 provide the parts outside the CDR3, is DVKVTQSSRYLVKRTGEKVFLECVQDMDHENMFWYRQDPGLGLRLIYFSYDVKMKEKGDIPEGYSVSREKKERFSLILESASTNQTSMYLCASRNSGSSYNEQFFGPGTRLTVL.

The chain joins TRBV18 to TRBJ2-7; 10 bases fit TRBD2. Germline loops: CDR1 KGHSH, CDR2 LQKENI. Trimming removed 1 base from V and 2 bases from J; junction bases left unmatched: 8. The CDR3 runs 17 residues. CDR3 in amino acids: CASSPLKSLAGAYEQYF. In DNA, the CDR3 is TGTGCCAGCTCACCACTAAAATCTCTAGCGGGGGCCTACGAGCAGTACTTC.

The chain carries TRBV2 and TRBJ2-7; D gene ambiguous. Trimming shortened V by 8 bases and J by 3 bases, and 11 bases separated the two germline ends. The CDR3 has 12 residues. Per the germline V gene, CDR1 is SNHLY and CDR2 is FYNNEI. The DNA of the CDR3 is TGTGCCAGCTCGGAGTTTTTCTACGAGCAGTACTTC. Its translation is CASSEFFYEQYF.

The chain employs TRBV4-1 and TRBJ1-4; TRBD1 might be the D (5 bases). CDR1 is MGHRA, CDR2 YSYEKL, per germline. CDR3 length: 17 residues. Trimming stripped 2 bases from V and 0 bases from J, with 13 bases between. The CDR3 DNA sequence: TGCGCCAGCAGCCAATCAGGGTCGGGGGCAACTAATGAAAAACTGTTTTTT. Translating gives CASSQSGSGATNEKLFF.

The chain couples TRBV29-1 to TRBJ2-2, with a weak D call TRBD2 (6 bases). V lost 5 bases to trimming and J lost 4 bases, with 17 bases between them. Germline V CDR1 and CDR2: SQVTM, ANQGSEA. There are 15 residues in the CDR3. The CDR3 DNA is TGCAGCGTTAAGGACCCGGGGGAAGGCACCGGGGAGCTGTTTTTT. Protein product: CSVKDPGEGTGELFF.